Below, 15 T cell receptor beta chains from the same sample are listed, as sequenced in a study of CD8+ T cells in alopecia areata (dated by TCRdb to the late 2010s). The method behind the library was the immunoSEQ multiplex PCR assay. To provide template for TCR sequencing, every sample had RNA extracted and reverse transcribed into cDNA. Sourced from immuneACCESS, this table was stored by TCRdb with only in-frame sequences that have V and J called. A share of the clones is absent; for the studies checked, an unresolved V gene accounts for under half, and the remainder has no known explanation. This sample comprises 110,000 to 150,000 clones, under 60% of them detected only once. Around 6.6% of the sample belongs to the ten largest clones. The sample's time point label, in plain terms: baseline before oral tofacitinib. The material sequenced was CD4+ T cells sorted from blood, taken at week 0. These receptors originate from a human donor with alopecia areata.

V and J are TRBV7-2 and TRBJ1-6; D remains ambiguous. The CDR3 length is 15 residues. Germline V CDR1 and CDR2: SGHTA, FQGNSA. V was clipped by 5 bases and J by 7 bases, with 15 bases between them. CDR3 amino acids: CASSLSSTENSPLHF. As DNA, the CDR3 is TGTGCCAGCAGCCTCTCGTCCACAGAAAATTCACCCCTCCACTTT. Full variable domain (outside the CDR3, taken from reference TRBV7-2 and TRBJ1-6): GAGVSQSPSNKVTEKGKDVELRCDPISGHTALYWYRQSLGQGLEFLIYFQGNSAPDKSGLPSDRFSAERTGGSVSTLTIQRTQQEDSAVYLCASSLSSTENSPLHFGNGTRLTVT.

V is TRBV27 and J is TRBJ1-4, with no clear D. Germline CDR1 reads MNHEY; CDR2 reads SMNVEV (reference sequence). The CDR3 has 14 amino acids. The V gene lost 4 bases and the J gene lost 3 bases, with 9 bases spanning the gap. The CDR3 region is CASSSPDSNEKLFF. The CDR3 DNA is TGTGCCAGCAGTTCCCCAGATTCTAATGAAAAACTGTTTTTT.

The gene calls are TRBV29-1 and TRBJ2-7, with D hard to call. V lost 4 bases to trimming and J lost 0 bases, with 7 bases between them. CDR1 is SQVTM, CDR2 ANQGSEA, per germline. CDR3 length equals 12 residues. DNA for the CDR3: TGCAGCGTTGGTGGCAGCTCCTACGAGCAGTACTTC. Translated: CSVGGSSYEQYF.

This rearrangement joins TRBV7-2 to TRBJ2-5; D gene ambiguous. CDR1 is SGHTA and CDR2 is FQGNSA in the germline V gene. Trimming took off 3 bases at V and 5 bases at J, with 4 bases between the two ends. CDR3 length equals 11 residues. CDR3 amino acids: CASSFLETQYF. As DNA, the CDR3 is TGTGCCAGCAGCTTCTTGGAGACCCAGTACTTC.

The gene calls are TRBV21-1 and TRBJ1-2; the table's TRBD1 call for D was not verified on the DNA. TRBV21-1 is a recognized pseudogene. This CDR3 is built from 16 residues. The CDR3 region has the DNA TGTGCCAGCAGCAAAGAGGGGACAGGGGATAACTATGGCTACACCTTC. It specifies CASSKEGTGDNYGYTF.

In this sample, this clone turned up a few times. J is TRBJ2-7 and V is TRBV6-5; D is possibly TRBD1 (6 bases). With 6 bases removed from V and 2 bases from J, the gap between germline ends came to 14 bases. Germline lookup yields CDR1 MNHEY and CDR2 SVGAGI. The CDR3 contains 14 residues. The CDR3 nucleotides read TGTGCCAGCAGCGTGGACAGCCGCACCTACGAGCAGTACTTC. Residues: CASSVDSRTYEQYF.

V and J are TRBV30 and TRBJ2-1; 12 nucleotides align to TRBD2. Germline values: CDR1 GTSNPN, CDR2 SVGIG (reference sequence). Trimming took 3 bases from V and 5 from J; bases not matched to a gene: 8. The CDR3 has 16 amino acids. The CDR3 DNA follows: TGTGCCTGGAGGGAAACCTGGACTAGCGGGGACAATGAGCAGTTCTTC. This encodes CAWRETWTSGDNEQFF.

The chain recombines TRBV5-1 with TRBJ2-1, with D possibly matching TRBD2 (7 bases). CDR1 is SGHRS and CDR2 is YFSETQ in the germline V gene. V lost 3 bases and J 5 bases, leaving 9 bases between the germline ends. The CDR3 is 13 amino acids. DNA of the CDR3: TGCGCCAGCAGCTGGGAGGGGGACAATGAGCAGTTCTTC. This sequence encodes CASSWEGDNEQFF.

The V call is TRBV5-1, the J call TRBJ2-1, with D unclear. Germline-derived CDR1 and CDR2 are SGHRS and YFSETQ. The CDR3 covers 13 residues. The V and J ends lost 0 bases and 5 bases respectively, with 6 bases between them. Here the CDR3 reads CASSLDLNNEQFF. CDR3 sequence (DNA): TGCGCCAGCAGCTTGGATTTAAACAATGAGCAGTTCTTC.

The chain uses TRBV9 and TRBJ1-2; 10 bases align to TRBD1. CDR1 is SGDLS, CDR2 YYNGEE, per germline. The CDR3 extends over 15 amino acids. V trimming: 3 bases; J trimming: 3 bases; junction bases outside the gene matches: 5. The CDR3 loop reads CASSAGTGEHYGYTF. The CDR3 nucleotides are TGTGCCAGCAGCGCAGGGACAGGGGAACACTATGGCTACACCTTC.

The chain has TRBV2 and TRBJ2-1; D not certain. Germline V gene sequence: CDR1 SNHLY, CDR2 FYNNEI. The length of the CDR3 is 11 residues. The V and J ends lost 8 bases and 4 bases respectively, with 6 bases between them. CDR3 sequence reads: CASRLYNEQFF. CDR3 nucleotide sequence: TGTGCCAGCCGACTTTACAATGAGCAGTTCTTC.

The chain is built from TRBV30 and TRBJ1-5; 7 bases map to TRBD1. The CDR3 has 13 amino acids. With 4 bases clipped from V and 4 bases from J, the junction kept 4 bases outside the gene matches. Germline CDR1 GTSNPN, CDR2 SVGIG (reference sequence). This chain's CDR3 is CAWTTGNNQPQHF. The CDR3 bases are TGTGCCTGGACGACAGGGAATAATCAGCCCCAGCATTTT.

This clone has more than one count but fewer than ten. V gene TRBV7-9 combines with J gene TRBJ2-7; 10 nucleotides line up with TRBD1. Trimming cost V 4 bases and J 3 bases; bases outside gene matches: 6. Germline V CDR1 and CDR2: SEHNR, FQNEAQ (reference sequence). The CDR3 has 15 amino acids. CDR3 loop: CASSSVGTGVYEQYF. The CDR3 region has the DNA TGTGCCAGCAGCTCCGTCGGGACAGGGGTCTACGAGCAGTACTTC. Based on the CDR3 plus reference TRBV7-9 and TRBJ2-7, the full variable domain is DTGVSQNPRHKITKRGQNVTFRCDPISEHNRLYWYRQTLGQGPEFLTYFQNEAQLEKSRLLSDRFSAERPKGSFSTLEIQRTEQGDSAMYLCASSSVGTGVYEQYFGPGTRLTVT.

This clone has a handful of counts. This sequence joins TRBV10-3 and TRBJ1-4, with D unclear. The CDR3 spans 15 residues. The germline V gene encodes CDR1 ENHRY and CDR2 SYGVKD. The V end was cut by 4 bases, the J end by 2 bases, with 11 bases between. The DNA for the CDR3 is TGTGCCATCAGTGGAGGGATAGCTACTAATGAAAAACTGTTTTTT. It yields the protein CAISGGIATNEKLFF.

The chain has TRBV11-2 and TRBJ1-5; D is ambiguous. CDR3 length equals 16 residues. Per germline, CDR1 SGHAT and CDR2 FQNNGV. V lost 1 base and J 1 base, leaving 11 bases between the germline ends. The CDR3: CASSLVSGQSNQPQHF. CDR3 DNA: TGTGCCAGCAGCTTAGTGAGTGGGCAGAGCAATCAGCCCCAGCATTTT.